This T cell receptor (beta chain) derives from a study of OX40 agonist ivuxolimab in advanced cancers. Study background: Patients' therapy was ivuxolimab, an antibody that acts as an agonist of OX40 (CD134). Partial responses were achieved by three patients, of whom one had hepatocellular carcinoma and two had cutaneous melanoma. Study results and caveats: People who partly responded at 0.1-3.0 mg/kg had some of the least clonal expansion seen.

This CDR3 comprises 13 residues. Germline CDR1 reads SGHDT; CDR2 reads YYEEEE. J was trimmed by 7 bases and V by 2 bases; bases with no gene match: 5. Notes on this clone: The antigen is undetermined.

The method was immunoSEQ multiplex PCR; TCRdb's version includes in-frame clones alone and lacks a portion of them. The table has about 66,000 clones, about 81% seen once. The chain couples TRBV5-6 to TRBJ2-7; TRBD1 matches at 8 bases. The material was CD4+ or CD8+ T cells sorted from blood, obtained in a trial of the OX40 agonist ivuxolimab. The clonotype was recovered from an adult with an advanced solid tumor such as melanoma, head and neck, liver or kidney cancer. In nucleotides, the CDR3 is TGTGCCAGCAGCTTCGGACAGGGAAGGGAGCAGTACTTC. Translating it yields CASSFGQGREQYF. Filled out from reference TRBV5-6 and TRBJ2-7, the complete variable domain reads DAGVTQSPTHLIKTRGQQVTLRCSPKSGHDTVSWYQQALGQGPQFIFQYYEEEERQRGNFPDRFSGHQFPNYSSELNVNALLLGDSALYLCASSFGQGREQYFGPGTRLTVT.